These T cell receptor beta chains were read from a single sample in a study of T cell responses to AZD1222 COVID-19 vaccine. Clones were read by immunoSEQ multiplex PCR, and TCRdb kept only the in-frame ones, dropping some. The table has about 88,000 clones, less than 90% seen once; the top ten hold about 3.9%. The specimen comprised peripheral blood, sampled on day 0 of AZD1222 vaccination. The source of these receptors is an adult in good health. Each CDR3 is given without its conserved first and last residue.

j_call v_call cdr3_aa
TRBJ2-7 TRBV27 ASSFYFGGRIYEQY
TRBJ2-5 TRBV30 AWSRRVRETQY
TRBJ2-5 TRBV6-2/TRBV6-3 ASSLGAAQETQY
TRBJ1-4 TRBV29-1 SARSEKLF
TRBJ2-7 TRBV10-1 ASSRGPSYEQY
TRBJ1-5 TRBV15 ATSSRDRAYQPQH
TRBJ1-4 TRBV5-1 ASSLGGTAEKLF
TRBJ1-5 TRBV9 ASSVNGQGHQPQH
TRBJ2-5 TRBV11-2 ASSLELAGGQETQY
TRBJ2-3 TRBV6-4 ASGTGGDTQY
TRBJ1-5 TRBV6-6 ASSTGTGRQPQH
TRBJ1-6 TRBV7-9 ASSPVRGRNSPLH
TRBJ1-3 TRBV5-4 ASSPTPFSGNTIY
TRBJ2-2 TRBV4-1 ASSQGGQANTGELF
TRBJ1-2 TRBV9 ASSAGGDGYT
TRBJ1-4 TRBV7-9 ASSPGGTGGRQSVLF
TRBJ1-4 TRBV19 ASSLRWGGEKLF
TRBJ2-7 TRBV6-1 ASSERGRYEQY
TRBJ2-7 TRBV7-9 ASSSISTEQY
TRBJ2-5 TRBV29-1 SVAGLAGEETQY
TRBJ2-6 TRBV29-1 SVGQGSISGANVLT
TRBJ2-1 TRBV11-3 ASSLGQGRNNEQF
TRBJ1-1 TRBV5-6 ASSLGGDTEAF
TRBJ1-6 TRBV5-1 ASKSGGENSPLH
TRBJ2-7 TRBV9 ASSGPGTGGPGLNYEQY
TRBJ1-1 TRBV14 ASLGQANTEAF
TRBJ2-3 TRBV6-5 ASSLSGGPTNTQY
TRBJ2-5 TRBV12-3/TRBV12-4 ASSLGQNQY
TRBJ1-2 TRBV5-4 ASSPIEANYGYT
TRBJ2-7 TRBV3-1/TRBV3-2 ASSQVENYEQY
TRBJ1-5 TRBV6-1 ASSEVTPDSNQPQH
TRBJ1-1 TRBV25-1 ASRDDRGLSEAF
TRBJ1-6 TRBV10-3 AISRRHGDSPLH
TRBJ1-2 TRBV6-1 ASSEAYRGLMGYT
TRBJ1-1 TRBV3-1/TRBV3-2 ASSQPGHLLNTEAF
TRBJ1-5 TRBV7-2 ASSYRGGQPQH
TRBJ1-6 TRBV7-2 ASSLRQNSPLH
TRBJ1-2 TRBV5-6 ASVDRGSYGYT
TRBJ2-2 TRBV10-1 ASSPRTVMNTGELF
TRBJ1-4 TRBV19 ASSILTGNEKLF
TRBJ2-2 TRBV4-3 ASSQEVTWAGELF
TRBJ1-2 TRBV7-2 ASSFQENYGYT
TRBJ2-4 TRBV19 ASSIDHQGNIQY
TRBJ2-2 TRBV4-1 ASSRTHVTGELF
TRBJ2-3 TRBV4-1 ASSQDFALAGAPDTQY
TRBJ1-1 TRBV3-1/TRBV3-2 ASSQGGGHTEAF
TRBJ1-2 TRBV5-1 DRSDRGNVYGYT
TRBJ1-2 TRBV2 ATLLGSNYGYT
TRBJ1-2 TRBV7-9 ASSSSGPNYGYT
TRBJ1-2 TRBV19 ASSMGPAKRLRPGYT